This T cell receptor beta chain was captured in a study of blood T cell repertoires in COVID-19. The overall study: Acute and convalescent COVID-19 specimens originated in the United States, Italy and Spain. T cells, B-cell-depleted T cells, or PBMCs supplied cDNA or gDNA.

As originally analysed: Researchers report that nucleated cell counts were estimated from reference gene primer amplification. This table comes from immunoSEQ multiplex PCR, and its TCRdb copy is limited to in-frame clones, with some not included. The DNA gave D and trimming, while V, J and clone size come from that table. The data contain some 150,000 clones, about 87% of them seen just once; the ten biggest clones take up over 0.8%. This TCR derives from a woman aged 45-65 years with acute or convalescent COVID-19. Sequences were obtained from peripheral blood.

The CDR3 protein is CAWSEGRGENTIYF. Here the CDR3 DNA reads TGTGCCTGGAGTGAGGGACGCGGGGAGAACACCATATATTTT. The rearrangement uses TRBV30 and TRBJ1-3; tentatively, D is TRBD1 (5 bases). The CDR3 length is 14 residues. Germline V gives CDR1 GTSNPN, CDR2 SVGIG (reference sequence). The ends were cut back, 1 base at V and 7 bases at J, with 14 bases in the middle. The full variable domain, completed using reference TRBV30 and TRBJ1-3, is SQTIHQWPATLVQPVGSPLSLECTVEGTSNPNLYWYRQAAGRGLQLLFYSVGIGQISSEVPQNLSASRPQDRQFILSSKKLLLSDSGFYLCAWSEGRGENTIYFGEGSWLTVV.